The 4 T cell receptor beta chains listed next were all sequenced from one sample in a study of shared clonotypes between healthy human individuals. Profiling relied on immunoSEQ multiplex PCR, and the TCRdb table lists in-frame clones only, not all of them. This table holds about 2.4 million clones, more than 80% found once. Sequenced material: naive CD4+ T cells sorted from blood. Subset of the sample: CD45RA+ positively selected. These TCRs come from a man aged 18 to 30 in good health.

This rearrangement joins TRBV10-3 to TRBJ2-7; 15 positions agree with TRBD2. Germline CDR1 is ENHRY and CDR2 is SYGVKD. V lost 4 bases to trimming and J lost 5 bases; unmatched junction nucleotides: 6. This CDR3 has 16 amino acids. The CDR3 here is CAISVGTSGGLNEQYF. The CDR3 DNA reads as TGTGCCATCAGTGTCGGGACTAGCGGGGGGCTCAACGAGCAGTACTTC.

This clone was detected only once. CDR3 sequence (DNA): TGCGCCAGCAGTAGGACCACCACAGATACGCAGTATTTT. It specifies CASSRTTTDTQYF. V usage is TRBV10-1 and J usage is TRBJ2-3; D remains unclear. Per germline, CDR1 WNHNN and CDR2 SYGVQD (reference sequence). The CDR3 is 13 residues long. V shed 5 bases and J shed 2 bases, with 8 bases lying between them.

This chain joins TRBV7-9 and TRBJ1-6; 8 bases line up with TRBD1. With V trimmed by 3 bases and J by 5 bases, 3 bases remained unmatched. The CDR3 has 15 amino acids. Germline CDR1 and CDR2: SEHNR and FQNEAQ (reference sequence). The CDR3 region has the DNA TGTGCCAGCAGCTTGCTGGACAGGGATAATTCACCCCTCCACTTT. Translating it yields CASSLLDRDNSPLHF.

This chain uses TRBV19 with TRBJ2-4, with 11 bases matching TRBD2. Germline CDR1 LNHDA, CDR2 SQIVND (reference sequence). The CDR3 sequence is 19 residues long. J was trimmed by 2 bases and V by 0 bases; bases with no gene match: 9. The CDR3, as DNA: TGTGCCAGTAGTATAGAGGCTAGCGGGGGGCCCTCTACCAAAAACATTCAGTACTTC. Its translation: CASSIEASGGPSTKNIQYF. The full variable domain, completed using reference TRBV19 and TRBJ2-4, is DGGITQSPKYLFRKEGQNVTLSCEQNLNHDAMYWYRQDPGQGLRLIYYSQIVNDFQKGDIAEGYSVSREKKESFPLTVTSAQKNPTAFYLCASSIEASGGPSTKNIQYFGAGTRLSVL.